This T cell receptor (beta chain) was profiled in a study of identical twins (dated by TCRdb to about 2016). About the study as a whole: To test whether fetal clonotypes persist, the study used deep sequencing on TCR alpha and beta repertoires from monozygotic twins, unrelated adults of various ages, and cord blood. To rule out contamination, replicate twin experiments were performed at different times with different library preparation protocols.

The full study reports these points: Abundant cord blood beta clonotypes carried fewer insertions; young adult naive repertoires showed a weaker similar trend, while memory repertoires showed none. Compared with coincidental sharing between unrelated individuals, out-of-frame TCR alpha sequences shared between twins had an excess of sequences with low generation probability. Because the same donors could not be followed over many years, the conclusions relied on cross-sectional statistical analysis. In beta out-of-frame sequences, excess twin sharing was weaker, because having fewer shared sequences lowered the signal-to-noise ratio. Invariant T cells such as MAIT and iNKT could partly confound zero-insertion analyses, though diverse VJ usage argued against this for most clonotypes. Out-of-frame TCR alpha sharing in monozygotic twins was systematically underestimated by recombination models, whereas sharing between unrelated individuals was in agreement with the recombination models.

Every donor in the study was a healthy Caucasian. Miltenyi CD45RO+ enrichment and human naive T-cell isolation kits were used to isolate memory (CD45RO+) and naive T cells from PBMC. To prepare the library, 5' RACE was applied. TCRdb shows the sequencer as Illumina HiSeq 2000. A universal primer binding site was added through template switching, and the final cDNA carried a unique molecular identifier so that TCR cDNA molecules could be counted accurately. Specific primers in the conserved constant-segment region were used to synthesize first-strand cDNA for TCR alpha and beta chains. To control for contamination, every cDNA library carried two barcodes: a SMART-Mk sample barcode plus Illumina barcodes. Two successive PCR steps introduced TruSeq adapter sequences along with Illumina sample barcodes. The Illumina HiSeq platform was used with custom primers to sequence TCR alpha and beta cDNA libraries. In the source study's methods: Unique molecular identifiers were extracted from raw reads with MiGEC, and CDR3 positions were determined with MiXCR. For each individual, recombination models were inferred using an EM algorithm with the repgenHMM and IGoR tools. The analysis of shared clonotypes was done with the tcR package in R, with sharing normalized by the product of cloneset sizes. Out-of-frame nonproductive sequences were analyzed to study raw recombination free of thymic and clonal selection effects. TCRdb ran its own pipeline on the public reads, namely fastp trimming at Q25 and MiXCR clone calling, and kept in-frame beta chains. Rows matching on CDR3 protein sequence are summarized as one entry with the most common DNA and genes. None of the V and J calls come from the authors' own analysis; TCRdb made them. Within this sample are about 240,000 distinct CDR3 sequences, with under 12% of them counted one time only. The ten largest make up about 9% of the sample.

V sheds 0 bases and J sheds 1 base, leaving 7 bases between their ends. The CDR1 and CDR2 encoded by the germline V gene are SGHVS and FQNEAQ. The CDR3 contains 16 residues, cysteine and phenylalanine counted. CDR3 DNA is the only sequence kept; it has 48 bases, read in frame from the first base. This clonotype was observed many times. This clone's antigen is unknown. No base qualities exist here, and no much larger clone lies one base off it. The chain couples TRBV7-8 to TRBJ2-6; the D gene could be either TRBD1 or TRBD2, each agreeing at 5 bases. The TCR comes from a man aged 45-65 years in good health. Input material: memory T cells sorted from blood. Explained via the paper, the cell subset or site label denotes: CD45RO+ enriched T cells. The CDR3 reads CASSLAWGSGANVLTF. The sequenced DNA: TGTGCCAGCAGCTTAGCGTGGGGGTCTGGGGCCAACGTCCTGACTTTC.